Below, 10 T cell receptor beta chains from the same sample are listed, as sequenced in a study of blood T cells in healthy people across ages. Combining a sample-barcoded 5' primer with a J-beta primer mix, a second PCR ran for roughly 7 to 12 cycles. TCRdb passed the 5' RACE reads through MiXCR, listing each CDR3 protein once. The sample comprises more than 1,400,000 distinct CDR3 sequences, roughly 40% of which are singletons, and roughly 8.2% rests with the top ten. The sequencing input was blood. The receptors originated from a woman younger than 30 in good health.

The V call is TRBV29-1, the J call TRBJ2-4; 9 bases agree with TRBD1. The J call is in doubt because the DNA end fits TRBJ2-5 better. The CDR3 sequence is 13 residues long. Germline V gives CDR1 SQVTM, CDR2 ANQGSEA. CDR3 in amino acids: CSVGTGVRETQYF. CDR3 nucleotide sequence: TGCAGCGTTGGGACAGGGGTAAGAGAGACCCAGTACTTC.

The gene calls are TRBV12-3 or TRBV12-4 and TRBJ2-5; 13 bases match TRBD2. The DNA end is more similar to TRBJ2-7, so the J call may be wrong. The CDR3 is 16 residues long. In DNA form, the CDR3 reads TGTGCCAGCAGTTTAGTAGGGACTAGCGGGATTTACGAGCAGTACTTC. Translated: CASSLVGTSGIYEQYF.

This clonotype was observed a handful of times. This chain links TRBV4-2 with TRBJ2-1, with D maybe TRBD2 (6 bases). Germline CDR1 is LGHNA and CDR2 is YNFKEQ. V lost 4 bases and J 7 bases, leaving 17 bases between the germline ends. The CDR3 covers 15 residues. The CDR3 nucleotides read TGTGCCAGCAGCCCGGAAGGACTATTTAAGAATGAGCAGTTCTTC. Translation: CASSPEGLFKNEQFF.

The V call is TRBV12-3 or TRBV12-4, the J call TRBJ2-7, with 9 bases lining up with TRBD1. The CDR3 totals 15 residues. Losses at the gene ends were 4 bases for V and 3 bases for J; bases not matched to a gene: 7. The CDR3 nucleotides read TGTGCCAGCAGTTCCGGGACAGGGTTCTACTACGAGCAGTACTTC. Its protein product is CASSSGTGFYYEQYF.

J is TRBJ2-3 and V is TRBV3-1; D is tentatively TRBD1 or TRBD2 (6 bases each). Germline CDR1 reads LGHDT; CDR2 reads YNNKEL (reference sequence). This CDR3 spans 15 amino acids. Deletions cut 5 bases from V and 6 bases from J, with 18 bases between. The CDR3 reads CASSYGGQFSDTQYF. The CDR3 bases are TGTGCCAGCAGCTATGGGGGGCAGTTCTCCGATACGCAGTATTTT.

Remarks on this clonotype: This sequence may be a read error, since a much larger clone differs from it by one base. The chain uses TRBV29-1 and TRBJ2-1, with a weak D call TRBD2 (5 bases). The DNA end is a closer match to TRBJ2-7, so the J assignment may be wrong. CDR1 and CDR2 from the germline V gene are SQVTM and ANQGSEA. The CDR3 has 14 amino acids. CDR3 bases: TGCAGCGTTGCAGCCAGCGGATCCTACAATGAGCAGTACTTC. Amino acids: CSVAASGSYNEQYF.

The chain joins TRBV20-1 to TRBJ2-1; no firm D call. There are 10 residues in the CDR3. Germline V gives CDR1 DFQATT, CDR2 SNEGSKA (reference sequence). The V gene lost 2 bases and the J gene lost 9 bases, with 5 bases spanning the gap. The DNA for the CDR3 is TGCAGTGCTAGATACGTTGAGCAGTTCTTC. Protein: CSARYVEQFF.

This chain links TRBV20-1 with TRBJ2-7; perhaps TRBD2 as D (5 bases). Germline V gene data show CDR1 as DFQATT and CDR2 as SNEGSKA (reference sequence). Trimming removed 3 bases from V and 1 base from J, with 16 bases in between. The CDR3 extends over 15 amino acids. The CDR3 DNA is TGCAGTGCTAGGGGCTTGAGGGTTGAGTCCTACGAGCAGTACTTC. This gives the protein CSARGLRVESYEQYF.

About this clonotype itself: A much larger clone sits a single nucleotide away, making a read error possible. This rearrangement joins TRBV12-3 or TRBV12-4 to TRBJ2-5, with 7 positions matching TRBD1. This CDR3 spans 17 amino acids. Here the CDR3 reads CASSPRDSTFREDTQYF. The CDR3 DNA reads as TGTGCCAGCAGTCCTCGGGACAGCACCTTTAGGGAAGATACCCAGTACTTC.

The chain uses TRBV10-3 and TRBJ2-4, with 8 bases lining up with TRBD1. TRBJ2-7 explains the end of the DNA better; the J call may be wrong. The CDR3 extends over 15 amino acids. Germline V gene sequence: CDR1 ENHRY, CDR2 SYGVKD. The CDR3 sequence is CAISGRGQGAHEQYF. CDR3 nucleotides: TGTGCCATCAGTGGAAGGGGTCAGGGGGCCCACGAGCAGTACTTC.